The present T cell receptor (beta chain) was sequenced within a study of blood T cells in healthy people across ages. Study results and limitations: The diversity estimates, figures obtained from one million T cells, were considered underestimates. Long-lived donors exceeded aged donors in naive CD4+ cells and diversity. TCR beta diversity per million T cells fell roughly linearly with age.

With regard to this clonotype: Its specificity is unknown.

Using a J-beta primer mix together with a sample-barcoded 5' primer, a second PCR was run for 7 to 11 cycles. Through a template-switch adaptor with 12 random nucleotides, each cDNA molecule received a tag. TCRdb reprocessed the 5' RACE reads with MiXCR, giving one entry per CDR3 protein. In the table there are approximately 940,000 distinct CDR3 sequences, around 48% of which are singletons. Sequencing was carried out using blood. The TCR sequence derives from a man aged 25 to 40 in good health.

The CDR3 DNA reads TGCAGCGTTGAAGTGGACAGGGGACGAACTGAAGCTTTCTTT. Protein: CSVEVDRGRTEAFF. The chain joins TRBV29-1 to TRBJ1-1; 9 nucleotides align to TRBD1. The CDR3 has 14 amino acids. Germline CDR1 is SQVTM and CDR2 is ANQGSEA. V trimming: 1 base; J trimming: 5 bases; junction bases outside the gene matches: 5.